Shown below are 21 T cell receptor beta chains from a single sample sequenced in a study of CD8 T cells in ankylosing spondylitis. Study-wide findings and caveats: Within ankylosing spondylitis blood, a TCR beta motif made up of several highly homologous variants appeared to be characteristic.

TCRdb analysed the 5' RACE reads with MiXCR anew, one entry per CDR3 protein. The top ten hold roughly 42% of the sample, which has a few hundred thousand distinct CDR3 sequences, around 19% seen once. Their specific antigens are unknown. Sequencing used blood, either unsorted or a sorted T cell fraction (not recorded which). Receptors originate from a male donor with ankylosing spondylitis.

This clonotype has a count of ten or more. This chain joins TRBV4-1 and TRBJ2-7; 9 bases line up with TRBD1. The CDR3 runs to 15 residues. Trimming at V came to 0 bases and at J to 4 bases, leaving 4 bases not matched to a gene. Germline loops: CDR1 MGHRA, CDR2 YSYEKL. The CDR3 here is CASSQDRGQGYEQYF. CDR3 in DNA: TGCGCCAGCAGCCAAGATAGGGGACAGGGATACGAGCAGTACTTC.

The chain combines TRBV19 with TRBJ2-5; D might be TRBD2 (7 bases). The CDR3 totals 13 residues. Germline V lookup: CDR1 LNHDA, CDR2 SQIVND (reference sequence). V was cut by 6 bases and J by 5 bases, with 13 bases left in between. Here the CDR3 DNA reads TGTGCCAGTAGGCCGGGGGGCACGGAGACCCAGTACTTC. Translated: CASRPGGTETQYF.

There are a few counts of this clonotype. The CDR3 spells CASSPAGVDNEQFF. The CDR3 DNA sequence: TGTGCCAGCAGCCCAGCAGGGGTAGACAATGAGCAGTTCTTC. The J gene is TRBJ2-1, the V gene TRBV4-2; weak D call: TRBD1 (6 bases). The V gene lost 4 bases and the J gene lost 5 bases, with 12 bases spanning the gap. The CDR3 is 14 amino acids. Germline V gene lookup returns CDR1 LGHNA and CDR2 YNFKEQ.

V is TRBV12-5 and J is TRBJ1-1; D not certain. From germline, CDR1 is LGHNT and CDR2 FRNRAP. The CDR3 loop spans 16 amino acids. The ends were cut back, 2 bases at V and 4 bases at J, with 17 bases in the middle. The CDR3 nucleotides are TGTGCTAGTGGTTTGTTCCGGGCGACCAAAAGCACTGAAGCTTTCTTT. It codes for CASGLFRATKSTEAFF.

Notes on this clonotype: At one of its ends the junction is not consistent with the germline gene, which may arise from a read error. V gene TRBV5-1 combines with J gene TRBJ1-2; D uncertain. Per the germline V gene, CDR1 is SGHRS and CDR2 is YFSETQ. The CDR3 sequence is 12 residues long. Here the CDR3 reads CASGLERDGYTF. The CDR3, as DNA: TGCGCCAGCGGCTTGGAAAGAGATGGCTACACCTTC. The full variable domain, its missing parts supplied by reference TRBV5-1 and TRBJ1-2, is KAGVTQTPRYLIKTRGQQVTLSCSPISGHRSVSWYQQTPGQGLQFLFEYFSETQRNKGNFPGRFSGRQFSNSRSEMNVSTLELGDSALYLCASGLERDGYTFGSGTRLTVV.

The chain couples TRBV20-1 to TRBJ2-1; 10 bases are shared with TRBD1. The CDR3 length is 16 residues. In germline, CDR1 is DFQATT, CDR2 SNEGSKA (reference sequence). Germline trimming cut 6 bases from V and 6 bases from J; bases unmatched to any gene: 14. The DNA for the CDR3 is TGCAGTGCCTCTAATCCGGGACAGGGGTGGGCCAATGAGCAGTTCTTC. Translation gives CSASNPGQGWANEQFF.

The chain has TRBV7-9 and TRBJ1-6; TRBD1 agrees at 10 bases. The length of the CDR3 is 17 residues. CDR1 is SEHNR and CDR2 is FQNEAQ in the germline V gene (reference sequence). V shed 5 bases and J 6 bases; nucleotides not matched to a gene: 10. CDR3 loop: CASSPPGDRGANSPLHF. Written as DNA, the CDR3 is TGTGCCAGCAGCCCCCCTGGGGACAGGGGAGCTAATTCACCCCTCCACTTT.

This clonotype turned up a few times. The chain links TRBV12-3 or TRBV12-4 to TRBJ2-1, with D possibly matching TRBD2 (5 bases). The germline V and J ends were trimmed by 6 bases and 7 bases, with 16 bases remaining between them. This CDR3 has 14 amino acids. This CDR3 is CASSPGRPGNEQFF. The CDR3 DNA is TGTGCCAGCAGCCCCGGTCGGCCGGGGAATGAGCAGTTCTTC.

The J gene is TRBJ2-1, the V gene TRBV27, with TRBD2 matching 9 bases. V gave up 5 bases and J gave up 6 bases; unmatched junction bases: 11. Germline V CDR1 and CDR2: MNHEY, SMNVEV (reference sequence). The CDR3 has 16 amino acids. In DNA, the CDR3 is TGTGCCAGCAGTCAGTTAGCGGGAGAATGGGGCAATGAGCAGTTCTTC. Encoded protein: CASSQLAGEWGNEQFF.

The chain couples TRBV5-1 to TRBJ2-2; D gene ambiguous. V was shortened by 6 bases and J by 6 bases, with 21 bases between the two germline ends. Germline V gene sequence: CDR1 SGHRS, CDR2 YFSETQ. CDR3 length: 16 amino acids. The CDR3 DNA is TGCGCCAGCAACCCCCTGCCGGCCGTTACGCCCGGGGAGCTGTTTTTT. This translates into CASNPLPAVTPGELFF.

The table lists this clonotype with many counts. The rearrangement links TRBV29-1 to TRBJ1-1; D unclear. The CDR3 consists of 14 residues. Trimming took off 0 bases at V and 8 bases at J, with 16 bases between the two ends. Per the germline V gene, CDR1 is SQVTM and CDR2 is ANQGSEA. CDR3 coding DNA: TGCAGCGTTGAAGATCTTCAAGGCCGATTCGAAGCTTTCTTT. It specifies CSVEDLQGRFEAFF. Drawing the rest from reference TRBV29-1 and TRBJ1-1, the complete variable domain is SAVISQKPSRDICQRGTSLTIQCQVDSQVTMMFWYRQQPGQSLTLIATANQGSEATYESGFVIDKFPISRPNLTFSTLTVSNMSPEDSSIYLCSVEDLQGRFEAFFGQGTRLTVV.

The chain joins TRBV20-1 to TRBJ1-3; D unresolved. Trimming cost V 6 bases and J 2 bases, with 14 bases left between them. Germline V CDR1 and CDR2: DFQATT, SNEGSKA (reference sequence). This CDR3 region has 14 residues. CDR3 coding DNA: TGCAGTGCCTCTGACCGCGGCCCTGGAAACACCATATATTTT. Translation gives CSASDRGPGNTIYF.

The CDR3 protein is CSVMGLAASAEQYF. For the CDR3, the DNA is TGCAGCGTGATGGGACTAGCGGCCTCTGCCGAGCAGTACTTC. The V and J genes are TRBV29-1 and TRBJ2-7, with 11 bases identical to TRBD2. This CDR3 comprises 14 residues. J lost 6 bases, V lost 6 bases, and 10 bases had no gene match. Germline-derived CDR1 and CDR2 are SQVTM and ANQGSEA.

This clonotype was seen ten or more times. J is TRBJ2-1 and V is TRBV11-2; D may be TRBD2 (5 bases). The germline gives CDR1 SGHAT, CDR2 FQNNGV. Trimming cost V 5 bases and J 10 bases, with 9 bases left between them. This CDR3 has 11 amino acids. CDR3 sequence: CASSTWEEQFF. In DNA form, the CDR3 reads TGTGCCAGCAGCACATGGGAGGAGCAGTTCTTC.

This clonotype was observed a handful of times. The rearrangement joins TRBV7-9 to TRBJ2-3; D gene uncertain. Trimming cost V 7 bases and J 5 bases, with 10 bases left between them. The CDR3 covers 12 residues. Germline lookup yields CDR1 SEHNR and CDR2 FQNEAQ (reference sequence). CDR3 in amino acids: CASNTWGDTQYF. The CDR3 DNA sequence: TGTGCCAGCAACACTTGGGGAGATACGCAGTATTTT.

The gene calls are TRBV6-5 and TRBJ2-5; maybe TRBD2 (6 bases). Germline V lookup: CDR1 MNHEY, CDR2 SVGAGI. This CDR3 is built from 14 residues. Trimming took off 1 base at V and 5 bases at J, with 11 bases between the two ends. The CDR3 DNA reads TGTGCCAGCAGTTACTGGGAGGATCAGGAGACCCAGTACTTC. Protein product: CASSYWEDQETQYF.

This clonotype came up a few times. CDR3 in DNA: TGTGCCAGCAGCTTAGGATCCGGAGATACGCAGTATTTT. It yields the protein CASSLGSGDTQYF. This rearrangement joins TRBV7-9 to TRBJ2-3; D gene uncertain. The CDR3 length is 13 residues. V lost 1 base to trimming and J lost 5 bases, with 7 bases between them. CDR1 and CDR2 (germline): SEHNR, FQNEAQ (reference sequence).

The chain links TRBV4-3 to TRBJ2-1; no clear D. The germline V gene encodes CDR1 LGHNA and CDR2 YSLEER. Trimming pared 1 base from V and 7 bases from J, leaving 11 bases between. The CDR3 loop spans 14 amino acids. The CDR3 protein is CASSQVGMGNEQFF. The CDR3 bases are TGCGCCAGCAGCCAAGTGGGGATGGGGAATGAGCAGTTCTTC.

This clonotype was found a few times. The rearrangement links TRBV3-1 to TRBJ1-2; D is uncertain. The CDR3 sequence is 15 residues long. The V end lost 1 base, the J end lost 3 bases, and 12 bases lay between the germline ends. Germline CDR1 is LGHDT and CDR2 is YNNKEL (reference sequence). The CDR3 nucleotides are TGTGCCAGCAGCCAAGTGGGCCCTACGGACTATGGCTACACCTTC. Translation: CASSQVGPTDYGYTF.

Only a few counts were recorded for this clonotype. The gene calls are TRBV4-1 and TRBJ1-2; no clear D gene. Germline V lookup: CDR1 MGHRA, CDR2 YSYEKL. The CDR3 has 14 amino acids. The V end was cut by 1 base, the J end by 2 bases, with 8 bases between. CDR3: CASSQGLRNYGYTF. The CDR3 region has the DNA TGCGCCAGCAGCCAAGGTCTCAGAAACTATGGCTACACCTTC.

This rearrangement joins TRBV3-1 to TRBJ2-1; TRBD1 aligns across 11 bases. The germline V gene encodes CDR1 LGHDT and CDR2 YNNKEL (reference sequence). The V gene end was trimmed by 0 bases and the J gene end by 5 bases; junction bases not matched to a gene: 9. The CDR3 has 18 residues. The CDR3 nucleotides are TGTGCCAGCAGCCAAGAGAGGACAGGGGGCCAGCAAAACAATGAGCAGTTCTTC. As protein: CASSQERTGGQQNNEQFF.